The text below deals with one T cell receptor beta chain. This entry belongs to a study of blood T cell repertoires in COVID-19. Study at large: Researchers got acute and convalescent COVID-19 samples from the United States, Italy and Spain.

In the study's own analysis: Counts of nucleated cells, estimated from reference gene primer amplification, were obtained. Some clones are missing from TCRdb's copy, which holds only in-frame ones; the method was immunoSEQ multiplex PCR. V, J and clone size are taken as reported in that table, and D and trimming were inferred from the DNA itself. The sample includes some 46,000 clones, around 90% of them seen just once. CDR3 size: 13 residues. Germline values: CDR1 LGHNT, CDR2 FRNRAP. Germline trimming cut 9 bases from V and 9 bases from J; bases unmatched to any gene: 14. The chain recombines TRBV12-5 with TRBJ2-7, with 7 positions matching TRBD2. This TCR came from a man aged 50-59 years with acute or convalescent COVID-19. Sequenced sample: peripheral blood. The CDR3 nucleotides read TGTGCTAGCCGAGGGGAGGGACCCCATGGGCAGTACTTC. Translated, it gives CASRGEGPHGQYF.